The 28 T cell receptor beta chains given below trace back to one sample, sequenced in a study of human T cells and chemical hapten exposure. Via MiXCR, TCRdb re-called the RACE reads, giving one row per CDR3 protein. This sample has approximately 43,000 distinct CDR3 sequences, with more than 3% found just once. Time point defined: patch test 1, 2 weeks after DPC sensitization. Regarding treatment: therapeutic diphenylcyclopropenone sensitization with weekly scalp DPC. Whole blood, unfractionated, served as the material for total RNA extraction. The input for sequencing was whole blood, taken in connection with sensitization to the hapten diphenylcyclopropenone (DPC). These receptors originate from a man aged 50-59 years with alopecia areata. Some clones in this sample may be carry-over from other donors' samples.

This clonotype showed up many times. The rearrangement joins TRBV29-1 to TRBJ2-1; 7 positions match TRBD1. The CDR3 has 16 residues. Germline CDR1 is SQVTM and CDR2 is ANQGSEA. Trimming removed 0 bases from V and 0 bases from J; junction bases left unmatched: 5. CDR3 nucleotide sequence: TGCAGCGTTGAAGATCCGGACAGGATCTCCTACAATGAGCAGTTCTTC. Translated: CSVEDPDRISYNEQFF.

This clonotype has at least ten counts. The chain is built from TRBV11-2 and TRBJ1-4; the D is unclear. Germline values: CDR1 SGHAT, CDR2 FQNNGV. The V end was cut by 5 bases, the J end by 8 bases, with 15 bases between. The CDR3 is 14 amino acids. DNA of the CDR3: TGTGCCAGCAGCCGCATGGAGTTGGGCGAAAAACTGTTTTTT. Translated: CASSRMELGEKLFF.

There are many counts of this clonotype. The V gene is TRBV7-2, the J gene TRBJ1-3; the D is unclear. Between the trimmed V and J ends, which lost 2 bases and 7 bases, there was a span of 6 bases. This CDR3 region has 12 residues. Germline CDR1 is SGHTA and CDR2 is FQGNSA. In nucleotides, the CDR3 is TGTGCCAGCAGCTTATATGGGAACACCATATATTTT. Translation: CASSLYGNTIYF.

This clonotype has more than one count but fewer than ten. The chain carries TRBV7-9 and TRBJ2-7; 7 nucleotides match TRBD2. The CDR3 is 14 residues long. After removal of 1 base from V and 3 bases from J, the junction contained 3 bases not matched to a gene. The germline V gene has CDR1 SEHNR and CDR2 FQNEAQ (reference sequence). CDR3 loop: CASSLEGLSYEQYF. Here the CDR3 DNA reads TGTGCCAGCAGCTTAGAGGGACTAAGCTACGAGCAGTACTTC.

This clonotype was found many times. This chain connects TRBV3-1 to TRBJ2-7; D possibly corresponds to TRBD1 (6 bases). The germline gives CDR1 LGHDT, CDR2 YNNKEL (reference sequence). V gave up 0 bases and J gave up 8 bases, with 17 bases separating them. The length of the CDR3 is 15 residues. The CDR3 DNA sequence: TGTGCCAGCAGCCAAGATTGGGGGTCAGGGGCCAAGCAGTACTTC. As protein: CASSQDWGSGAKQYF.

This clonotype was seen ten or more times. The CDR3 sequence: CASSQDNEQYF. CDR3 nucleotide sequence: TGTGCCAGCAGCCAAGACAACGAGCAGTACTTC. The chain is built from TRBV3-1 and TRBJ2-7; D is ambiguous. The CDR3 is 11 amino acids. Looked up from germline, CDR1 is LGHDT and CDR2 is YNNKEL (reference sequence). The V and J ends lost 0 bases and 5 bases respectively, with 2 bases between them.

This clonotype has at least ten counts. The V gene is TRBV29-1, the J gene TRBJ2-5, with D uncertain. The CDR3 is 12 residues long. V was clipped by 2 bases and J by 10 bases, with 14 bases between them. CDR1 and CDR2 from the germline V gene are SQVTM and ANQGSEA. The CDR3 sequence is CSVEFGPRGQYF. CDR3 DNA: TGCAGCGTTGAATTCGGACCGAGAGGCCAGTACTTC.

This clonotype was seen at least ten times. The rearrangement joins TRBV11-3 to TRBJ2-2, with a weak D call TRBD2 (6 bases). V was shortened by 6 bases and J by 4 bases, with 12 bases between the two germline ends. The germline V gene has CDR1 SGHNT and CDR2 YENEEA. This CDR3 is built from 14 residues. DNA of the CDR3: TGTGCCAGCAGTAGGAGAGCGGGCACCGGGGAGCTGTTTTTT. The encoded protein is CASSRRAGTGELFF.

This clonotype was found many times. This chain connects TRBV3-1 to TRBJ1-2, with a weak D call TRBD1 (5 bases). The V end was cut by 3 bases, the J end by 5 bases, with 19 bases between. Germline-derived CDR1 and CDR2 are LGHDT and YNNKEL (reference sequence). This CDR3 region has 16 residues. The chain's CDR3 is CASSQRTRSPFYGYTF. CDR3 bases: TGTGCCAGCAGCCAGAGGACAAGGTCCCCCTTTTATGGCTACACCTTC.

In its sample, this clonotype was seen many times. The chain couples TRBV10-3 to TRBJ1-6; maybe TRBD1 (5 bases). The V end was cut by 3 bases, the J end by 9 bases, with 15 bases between. The CDR3 is 15 residues long. Germline V gene sequence: CDR1 ENHRY, CDR2 SYGVKD. CDR3 sequence: CAISEDGAEGSPLHF. The CDR3 region has the DNA TGTGCCATCAGTGAAGATGGGGCCGAGGGTTCACCCCTCCACTTT.

This clonotype showed up many times. The genes are TRBV6-1 and TRBJ1-5, with 10 bases identical to TRBD1. This CDR3 has 15 residues. V gave up 7 bases and J gave up 7 bases; unmatched junction bases: 10. CDR1 MNHNS and CDR2 SASEGT come from the germline V gene. CDR3 loop: CASTRGTGVGQPQHF. The CDR3 bases are TGTGCCAGCACCCGAGGGACAGGGGTAGGACAGCCCCAGCATTTT.

This clonotype was counted at least ten times. The V gene is TRBV7-2, the J gene TRBJ2-7; 13 bases fit TRBD2. Germline assignment: CDR1 SGHTA and CDR2 FQGNSA. Trimming took 4 bases from V and 5 from J; bases not matched to a gene: 5. The CDR3 spans 15 residues. The CDR3 nucleotides are TGTGCCAGCAGCTGGACTAGCGGGAGAGCAAACGAGCAGTACTTC. Encoded protein: CASSWTSGRANEQYF. The entire variable domain, with the rest obtained from reference TRBV7-2 and TRBJ2-7, is as follows: GAGVSQSPSNKVTEKGKDVELRCDPISGHTALYWYRQSLGQGLEFLIYFQGNSAPDKSGLPSDRFSAERTGGSVSTLTIQRTQQEDSAVYLCASSWTSGRANEQYFGPGTRLTVT.

This clonotype appeared many times. The V call is TRBV19, the J call TRBJ2-7, with 10 bases that match TRBD2. Germline CDR1 and CDR2: LNHDA and SQIVND (reference sequence). The CDR3 spans 17 residues. V shed 4 bases, J shed 0 bases, and the junction held 9 bases outside the gene matches. The CDR3 region is CASSTSGRGTSSYEQYF. CDR3 coding DNA: TGTGCCAGTAGTACCAGCGGGAGGGGAACTAGCTCCTACGAGCAGTACTTC.

The sample holds many counts of this clonotype. The V call is TRBV29-1, the J call TRBJ2-5; 9 nucleotides line up with TRBD1. The CDR3 consists of 11 residues. Germline CDR1 and CDR2: SQVTM and ANQGSEA. The trim removed 7 bases at V and 3 bases at J, leaving 0 bases unmatched. CDR3 protein: CSGTGEETQYF. The CDR3 nucleotides are TGCAGCGGGACAGGGGAAGAGACCCAGTACTTC.

Concerning this clonotype itself: Possible read error: a much larger clone is one base away. This sequence joins TRBV29-1 and TRBJ1-1; no clear D. This CDR3 is 14 amino acids long. Germline V lookup: CDR1 SQVTM, CDR2 ANQGSEA. The germline V and J ends were trimmed by 0 bases and 1 base, with 9 bases remaining between them. The CDR3 reads CSVEDDWENTEAFF. The CDR3 DNA is TGCAGCGTTGAAGATGACTGGGAGAACACTGAAGCTTTCTTT.

This clonotype came up many times. This chain connects TRBV7-8 to TRBJ2-2; perhaps TRBD1 as D (5 bases). Germline assignment: CDR1 SGHVS and CDR2 FQNEAQ. CDR3 length: 11 amino acids. V gave up 5 bases and J gave up 15 bases, with 13 bases separating them. In DNA form, the CDR3 reads TGTGCCAGCAGCGGTGGCAGGGAAGTGTTTTTT. It yields the protein CASSGGREVFF.

As to this clonotype: It may be a read error: a sequence one base away is much more abundant. The CDR3 reads CASSSRRTGNSPLHF. CDR3 coding DNA: TGTGCCAGCAGCTCCCGTAGGACGGGAAATTCACCCCTCCACTTT. The chain employs TRBV5-5 and TRBJ1-6; D remains ambiguous. Trimming took off 3 bases at V and 7 bases at J, with 14 bases between the two ends. Looked up from germline, CDR1 is SGHKS and CDR2 is YYEKEE (reference sequence). The CDR3 covers 15 residues. Using reference TRBV5-5 and TRBJ1-6 for the parts outside the CDR3, the full variable domain is DAGVTQSPTHLIKTRGQQVTLRCSPISGHKSVSWYQQVLGQGPQFIFQYYEKEERGRGNFPDRFSARQFPNYSSELNVNALLLGDSALYLCASSSRRTGNSPLHFGNGTRLTVT.

The sample holds many counts of this clonotype. V usage is TRBV5-1 and J usage is TRBJ2-4, with D perhaps assigned TRBD1 or TRBD2 (5 bases each). The CDR3 is 20 residues long. Germline V gives CDR1 SGHRS, CDR2 YFSETQ. V dropped 3 bases and J dropped 0 bases, with 25 bases sitting between them. In DNA form, the CDR3 reads TGCGCCAGCAGCTCAACTCCGGGACCCCGGACTGACATAGCCAAAAACATTCAGTACTTC. This codes for CASSSTPGPRTDIAKNIQYF.

This clonotype appeared many times. The genes are TRBV9 and TRBJ2-3; D gene unclear. The CDR3 covers 15 residues. Trimming took 0 bases from V and 2 from J, leaving 10 bases between them. In germline, CDR1 is SGDLS, CDR2 YYNGEE. The CDR3 loop reads CASSVDGVLTDTQYF. CDR3 coding DNA: TGTGCCAGCAGCGTAGATGGGGTACTCACAGATACGCAGTATTTT.

This clonotype appeared many times. The chain joins TRBV29-1 to TRBJ2-7, with D perhaps TRBD1 (5 bases). Germline V gene sequence: CDR1 SQVTM, CDR2 ANQGSEA. V lost 4 bases, J lost 2 bases, and 12 bases lay in between. This CDR3 has 13 amino acids. The CDR3: CSVVVRATYEQYF. CDR3 in DNA: TGCAGCGTTGTGGTCAGGGCGACCTACGAGCAGTACTTC.

This clonotype was seen ten or more times. This rearrangement joins TRBV7-9 to TRBJ1-5, with no clear D. The CDR3 runs 14 residues. CDR1 is SEHNR, CDR2 FQNEAQ, per germline (reference sequence). V shed 0 bases and J shed 3 bases, with 6 bases lying between them. CDR3 DNA: TGTGCCAGCAGCTTAGCAGGGATCAATCAGCCCCAGCATTTT. Its protein is CASSLAGINQPQHF. The full variable domain, rest sourced from reference TRBV7-9 and TRBJ1-5, is DTGVSQNPRHKITKRGQNVTFRCDPISEHNRLYWYRQTLGQGPEFLTYFQNEAQLEKSRLLSDRFSAERPKGSFSTLEIQRTEQGDSAMYLCASSLAGINQPQHFGDGTRLSIL.

There are many counts of this clonotype. The chain employs TRBV18 and TRBJ2-3; 7 nucleotides agree with TRBD2. The germline gives CDR1 KGHSH, CDR2 LQKENI. J gave up 5 bases and V 5 bases, and 10 bases lay outside the gene matches. CDR3 length equals 15 residues. The CDR3 bases are TGTGCCAGCTCAACGGGAGGCCCCGCCCAAGATACGCAGTATTTT. This gives the protein CASSTGGPAQDTQYF.

This clonotype was detected only a few times. The chain recombines TRBV12-3 or TRBV12-4 with TRBJ1-2, with 8 bases that match TRBD1. This CDR3 spans 14 amino acids. Unmatched junction bases numbered 7, after V lost 6 bases and J lost 4 bases. The CDR3 region is CASSPSGQVYGYTF. For the CDR3, the DNA is TGTGCCAGCAGCCCCTCGGGACAGGTCTATGGCTACACCTTC.

In this sample, this clonotype turned up many times. The chain employs TRBV12-3 or TRBV12-4 and TRBJ1-6; D possibly corresponds to TRBD1 (5 bases). V shed 7 bases and J shed 6 bases, with 13 bases lying between them. This CDR3 comprises 14 residues. CDR3 amino acids: CASTIGTANSPLHF. In DNA, the CDR3 is TGTGCCAGCACCATAGGGACCGCTAATTCACCCCTCCACTTT.

This clonotype was observed many times. V is TRBV7-2 and J is TRBJ2-7; D may correspond to TRBD1 or TRBD2 (6 bases each). Trimming pared 5 bases from V and 3 bases from J, leaving 14 bases between. Germline V CDR1 and CDR2: SGHTA, FQGNSA. This CDR3 is 14 amino acids long. CDR3 DNA sequence: TGTGCCAGCAGCAGTCCCGGGGGCGGCTACGAGCAGTACTTC. This translates into CASSSPGGGYEQYF.

This clonotype was counted ten times or more. This chain connects TRBV12-3 or TRBV12-4 to TRBJ1-1, with D maybe TRBD1 (5 bases). The CDR3 loop spans 13 amino acids. Between the trimmed V and J ends, which lost 2 bases and 4 bases, there was a span of 8 bases. Here the CDR3 DNA reads TGTGCCAGCAGTTTAAGGGGCCGCACTGAAGCTTTCTTT. Translation: CASSLRGRTEAFF.

This clonotype was seen at least ten times. This chain uses TRBV4-1 with TRBJ2-7; D is possibly TRBD2 (6 bases). V was shortened by 4 bases and J by 3 bases, with 13 bases between the two germline ends. The CDR3 runs 14 residues. The germline gives CDR1 MGHRA, CDR2 YSYEKL. The CDR3 protein is CASSPGLPIYEQYF. The DNA for the CDR3 is TGCGCCAGCAGCCCGGGACTCCCTATCTACGAGCAGTACTTC.

The table lists this clonotype with many counts. The CDR3 here is CSVAKSYEQYF. CDR3 bases: TGCAGCGTGGCAAAGTCCTACGAGCAGTACTTC. This chain joins TRBV29-1 and TRBJ2-7, with D hard to call. The germline gives CDR1 SQVTM, CDR2 ANQGSEA. Between the trimmed V and J ends, which lost 6 bases and 1 base, there was a span of 7 bases. The CDR3 covers 11 residues.